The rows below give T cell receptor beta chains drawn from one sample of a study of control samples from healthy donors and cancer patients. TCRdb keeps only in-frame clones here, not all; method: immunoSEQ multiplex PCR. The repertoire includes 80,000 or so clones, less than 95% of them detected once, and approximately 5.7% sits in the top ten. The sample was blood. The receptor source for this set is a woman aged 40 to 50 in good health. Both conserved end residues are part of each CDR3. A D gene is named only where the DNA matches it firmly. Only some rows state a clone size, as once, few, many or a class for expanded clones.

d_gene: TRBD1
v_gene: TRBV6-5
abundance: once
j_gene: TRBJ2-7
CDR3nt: TGTGCCAGCCGGACAGGGGCTAGACCCTACGAGCAGTACTTC
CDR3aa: CASRTGARPYEQYF

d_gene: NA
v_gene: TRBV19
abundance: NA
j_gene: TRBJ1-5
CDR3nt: TGTGCCAGTACCCCCGGGTCGGGACGGCGCAATCAGCCCCAGCATTTT
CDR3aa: CASTPGSGRRNQPQHF

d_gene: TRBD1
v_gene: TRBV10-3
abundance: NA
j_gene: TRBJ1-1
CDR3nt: TGTGCCATACAGGGGGGGAACACTGAAGCTTTCTTT
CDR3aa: CAIQGGNTEAFF

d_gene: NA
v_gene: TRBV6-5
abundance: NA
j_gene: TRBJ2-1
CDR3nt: TGTGCCAGCAGCAACACCCGTAATAATGAGCAGTTCTTC
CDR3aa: CASSNTRNNEQFF

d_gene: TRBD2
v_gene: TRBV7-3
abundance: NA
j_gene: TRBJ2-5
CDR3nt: TGTGCCAGCAGCTTGGGACTAGCGGGACAAGAGACCCAGTACTTC
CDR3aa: CASSLGLAGQETQYF

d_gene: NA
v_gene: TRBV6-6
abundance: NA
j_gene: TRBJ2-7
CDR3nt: TGTGCCAGCAGTTACCCCGAGAACAGCCGCTACGAGCAGTACTTC
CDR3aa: CASSYPENSRYEQYF

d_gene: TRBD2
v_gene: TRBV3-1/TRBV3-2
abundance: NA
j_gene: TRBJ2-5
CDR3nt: TGTGCCAGCAGCCCTAAAGTCGGAGCGGGAGCTGAAGAGACCCAGTACTTC
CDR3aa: CASSPKVGAGAEETQYF

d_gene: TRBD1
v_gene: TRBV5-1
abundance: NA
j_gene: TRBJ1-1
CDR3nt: TGCGCCAGCAGCTCACAGGGGGACACTGAAGCTTTCTTT
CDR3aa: CASSSQGDTEAFF

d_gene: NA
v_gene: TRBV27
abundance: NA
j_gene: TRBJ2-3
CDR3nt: TGTGCCAGCAGCTTACTAGTCGCAGATACGCAGTATTTT
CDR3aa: CASSLLVADTQYF

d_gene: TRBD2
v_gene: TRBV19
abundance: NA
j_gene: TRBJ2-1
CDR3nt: TGTGCCAGTTATAGCGGGGGGGCCGGTGAGCAGTTCTTC
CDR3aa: CASYSGGAGEQFF

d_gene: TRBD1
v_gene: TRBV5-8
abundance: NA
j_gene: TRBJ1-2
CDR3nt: TGTGCCAGCAGCTTGGTTCTTCAGGGGGTCGGCTACACCTTC
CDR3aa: CASSLVLQGVGYTF

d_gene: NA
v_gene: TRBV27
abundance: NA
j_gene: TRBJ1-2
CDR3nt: TGTGCCAGCAGCGGGCCGTTGGGTGGCTACACCTTC
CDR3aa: CASSGPLGGYTF

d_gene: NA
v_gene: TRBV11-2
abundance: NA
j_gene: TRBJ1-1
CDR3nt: TGTGCCAGCAAATCAGGGGAGGTATTGAGCACTGAAGCTTTCTTT
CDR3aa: CASKSGEVLSTEAFF

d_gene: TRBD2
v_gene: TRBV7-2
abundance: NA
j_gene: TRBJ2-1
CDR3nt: TGTGCCAGCAGCTCCGGACTAGCGGGGGGCCTTTACAATGAGCAGTTCTTC
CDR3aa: CASSSGLAGGLYNEQFF

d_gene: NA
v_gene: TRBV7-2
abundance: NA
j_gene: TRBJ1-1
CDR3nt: TGTGCCAGCAGCTTAAAGGGGTTTCCTGAAGCTTTCTTT
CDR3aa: CASSLKGFPEAFF

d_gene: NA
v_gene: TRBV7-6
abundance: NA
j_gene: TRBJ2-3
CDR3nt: TGTGCCAGCAGCCAATACCCCGCAGATACGCAGTATTTT
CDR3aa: CASSQYPADTQYF

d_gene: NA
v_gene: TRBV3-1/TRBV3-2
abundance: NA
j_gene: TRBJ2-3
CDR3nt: TGTGCCAGCAGCGAATCAACAGATACGCAGTATTTT
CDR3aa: CASSESTDTQYF

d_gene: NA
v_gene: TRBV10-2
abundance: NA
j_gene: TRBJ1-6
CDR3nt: TGCGCCAGCAGTGAGTTCAGGGCTAATTCACCCCTCCACTTT
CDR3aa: CASSEFRANSPLHF

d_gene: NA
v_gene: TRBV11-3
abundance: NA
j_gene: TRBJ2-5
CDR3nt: TGTGCCAGCAGCGCGGGATGGGCGGAGACCCAGTACTTC
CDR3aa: CASSAGWAETQYF

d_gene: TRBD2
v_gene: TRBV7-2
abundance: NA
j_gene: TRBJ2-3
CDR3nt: TGTGCCAGCAGCAGACTAGCGGGGGACACAGATACGCAGTATTTT
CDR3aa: CASSRLAGDTDTQYF

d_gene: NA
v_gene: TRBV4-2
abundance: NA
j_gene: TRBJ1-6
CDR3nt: TGTGCCAGCAGCCAAGATTTGGGTCCATCCTCACCCCTCCACTTT
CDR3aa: CASSQDLGPSSPLHF

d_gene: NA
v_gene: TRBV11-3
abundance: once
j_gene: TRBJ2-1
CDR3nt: TGTGCCAGCAGCTTCGGGACTTACTACAATGAGCAGTTCTTC
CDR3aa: CASSFGTYYNEQFF

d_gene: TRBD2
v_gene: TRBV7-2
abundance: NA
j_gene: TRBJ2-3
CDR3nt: TGTGCCAGCAGCTTAGGAACTAGCGGGACGGATACGCAGTATTTT
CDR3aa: CASSLGTSGTDTQYF

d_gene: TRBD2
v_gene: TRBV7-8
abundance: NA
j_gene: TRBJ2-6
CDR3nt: TGTGCCAGCAGCTTAAAGACAGGGACCGGGACTAGCGGGAGATATGGGGCCAACGTCCTGACTTTC
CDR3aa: CASSLKTGTGTSGRYGANVLTF

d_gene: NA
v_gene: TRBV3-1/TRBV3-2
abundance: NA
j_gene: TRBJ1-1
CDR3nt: TGTGCCAGCAGCCAAGATGGGGGGAGGGGTATGTCCGCTTTCTTT
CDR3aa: CASSQDGGRGMSAFF

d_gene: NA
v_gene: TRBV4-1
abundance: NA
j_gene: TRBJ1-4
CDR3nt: TGCGCCAGCAGCTGGTTACTGGCGGAAAAACTGTTTTTT
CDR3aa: CASSWLLAEKLFF

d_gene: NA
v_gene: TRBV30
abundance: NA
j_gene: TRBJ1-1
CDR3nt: TGTGCCTGGAGTGTCGGGCCCACTGAAGCTTTCTTT
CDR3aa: CAWSVGPTEAFF

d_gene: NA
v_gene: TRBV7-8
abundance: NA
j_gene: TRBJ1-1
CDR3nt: TGTGCCAGCAGCTTTGCAGGTATGAACACTGAAGCTTTCTTT
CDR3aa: CASSFAGMNTEAFF

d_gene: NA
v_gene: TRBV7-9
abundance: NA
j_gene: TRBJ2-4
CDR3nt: TGTGCCAGCAGCTCGGCAGGGAAAAACATTCAGTACTTC
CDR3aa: CASSSAGKNIQYF

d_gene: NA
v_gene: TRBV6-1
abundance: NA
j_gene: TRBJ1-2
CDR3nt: TGTGCCAGCAGTGAAGCATCGACAGTCTATGGCTACACCTTC
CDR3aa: CASSEASTVYGYTF

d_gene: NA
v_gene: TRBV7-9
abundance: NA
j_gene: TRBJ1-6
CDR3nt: TGTGCCAGCAGGGATGATAGCTCCTATAATTCACCCCTCCACTTT
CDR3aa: CASRDDSSYNSPLHF

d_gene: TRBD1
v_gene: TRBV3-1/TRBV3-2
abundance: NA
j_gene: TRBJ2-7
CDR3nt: TGTGCCAGCAGCCCCTCCGCAGGGGGCATGGGCTACGAGCAGTACTTC
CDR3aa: CASSPSAGGMGYEQYF

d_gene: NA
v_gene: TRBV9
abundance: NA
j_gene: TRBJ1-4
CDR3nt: TGTGCCAGCAGCGTAGGAGGGGCGTTGGAAAAACTGTTTTTT
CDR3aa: CASSVGGALEKLFF

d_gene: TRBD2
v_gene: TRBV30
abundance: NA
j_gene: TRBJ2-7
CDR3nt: TGTGCCTGGAGTCCAGGGACTAGCGCCGCCTACGAGCAGTACTTC
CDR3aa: CAWSPGTSAAYEQYF

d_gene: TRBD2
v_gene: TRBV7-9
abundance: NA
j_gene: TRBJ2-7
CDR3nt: TGTGCCAGCAGCTTAGTAGGCGGGAGCTACGAGCAGTACTTC
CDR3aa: CASSLVGGSYEQYF

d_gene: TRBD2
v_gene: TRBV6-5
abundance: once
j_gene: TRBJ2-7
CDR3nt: TGTGCCAGCAGTTCTCGGGACTACCCCTACGAGCAGTACTTC
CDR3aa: CASSSRDYPYEQYF

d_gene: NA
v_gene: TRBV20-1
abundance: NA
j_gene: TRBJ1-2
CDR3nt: TGCAGTGCTAGGGGATATGGCTACACCTTC
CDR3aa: CSARGYGYTF

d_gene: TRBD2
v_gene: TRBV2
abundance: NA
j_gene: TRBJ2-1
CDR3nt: TGTGCCAGCAGTGAGGAGGGCGGGAGTTCCTACAATGAGCAGTTCTTC
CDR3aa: CASSEEGGSSYNEQFF

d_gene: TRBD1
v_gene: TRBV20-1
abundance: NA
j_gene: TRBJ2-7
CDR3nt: TGCAGTGCTAGTCCAATCACCGGGACAGGGGACTACGAGCAGTACTTC
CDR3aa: CSASPITGTGDYEQYF

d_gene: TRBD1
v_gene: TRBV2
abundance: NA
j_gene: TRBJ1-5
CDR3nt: TGTGCCAGCAATAACAGGGGAGGCAATCAGCCCCAGCATTTT
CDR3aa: CASNNRGGNQPQHF

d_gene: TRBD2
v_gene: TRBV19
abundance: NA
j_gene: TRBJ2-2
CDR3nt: TGTGCCAGTAGGCACGCGGGCGCGGGAGGGACCGGGGAGCTGTTTTTT
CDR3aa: CASRHAGAGGTGELFF

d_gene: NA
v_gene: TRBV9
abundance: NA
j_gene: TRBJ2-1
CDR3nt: TGTGCCAGCAGCGTAGTAGGGGATGCCAATGAGCAGTTCTTC
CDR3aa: CASSVVGDANEQFF

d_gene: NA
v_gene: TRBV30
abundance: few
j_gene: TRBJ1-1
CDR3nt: TGTGCCTGGAGTGTACAGGCGGCCACTGAAGCTTTCTTT
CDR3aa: CAWSVQAATEAFF

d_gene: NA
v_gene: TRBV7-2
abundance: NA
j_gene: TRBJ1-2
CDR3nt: TGTGCCAGCAGCTTAGCCGAGGGGACCCACTATGGCTACACCTTC
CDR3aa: CASSLAEGTHYGYTF

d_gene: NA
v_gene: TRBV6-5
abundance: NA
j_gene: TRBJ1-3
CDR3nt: TGTGCCAGCAGTTACTCGCTGTCTTTCTCTGGAAACACCATATATTTT
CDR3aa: CASSYSLSFSGNTIYF

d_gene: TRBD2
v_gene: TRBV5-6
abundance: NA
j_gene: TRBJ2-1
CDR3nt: TGTGCCAGCAGCTTGGGCCTCGGGTCAGCGGGGAAGTTCTTC
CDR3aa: CASSLGLGSAGKFF

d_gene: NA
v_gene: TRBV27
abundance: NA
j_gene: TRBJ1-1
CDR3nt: TGTGCCAGCAGTGGGGGGTGGACTGAAGCTTTCTTT
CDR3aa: CASSGGWTEAFF

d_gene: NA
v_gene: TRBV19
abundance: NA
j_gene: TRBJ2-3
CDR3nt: TGTGCCAGTAGTCGTCTAGGCGACACAGATACGCAGTATTTT
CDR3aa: CASSRLGDTDTQYF

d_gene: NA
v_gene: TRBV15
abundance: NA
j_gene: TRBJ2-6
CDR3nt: TGTGCCACCAGCCCCGGACAATTCGGCGGGGCCAACGTCCTGACTTTC
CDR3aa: CATSPGQFGGANVLTF

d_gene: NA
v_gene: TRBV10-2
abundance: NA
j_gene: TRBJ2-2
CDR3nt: TGCGCCAGCAGTTCGGGACAGAACACCGGGGAGCTGTTTTTT
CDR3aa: CASSSGQNTGELFF

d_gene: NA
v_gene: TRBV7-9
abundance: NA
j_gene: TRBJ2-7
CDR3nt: TGTGCCAGCAGCTCTACGTTGGGGGACTTCTACGAGCAGTACTTC
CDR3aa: CASSSTLGDFYEQYF

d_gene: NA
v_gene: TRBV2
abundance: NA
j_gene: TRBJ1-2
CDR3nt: TGTGCCAGCATTCCCTACAGGGATGTGAGGCTATTAGAGCATGGCTACACCTTC
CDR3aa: CASIPYRDVRLLEHGYTF

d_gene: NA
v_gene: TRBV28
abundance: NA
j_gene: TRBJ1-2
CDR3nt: TGTGCCAGCAGTTTTGGTCTGGGGTGGTACGGCTACACCTTC
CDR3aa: CASSFGLGWYGYTF

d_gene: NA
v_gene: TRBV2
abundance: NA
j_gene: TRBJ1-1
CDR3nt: TGTGCCAGCAGAGGAGGCCGAGGCAACACTGAAGCTTTCTTT
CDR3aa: CASRGGRGNTEAFF

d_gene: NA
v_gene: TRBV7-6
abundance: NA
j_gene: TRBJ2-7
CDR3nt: TGTGCCAGCAGCCCCCGGGGCCTGGGGGGGCGCGAGCAGTACTTC
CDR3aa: CASSPRGLGGREQYF

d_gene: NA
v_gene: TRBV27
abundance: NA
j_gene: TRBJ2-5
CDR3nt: TGTGCCAGCAGTTTATCGAACAGCCCACAAGAGACCCAGTACTTC
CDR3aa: CASSLSNSPQETQYF

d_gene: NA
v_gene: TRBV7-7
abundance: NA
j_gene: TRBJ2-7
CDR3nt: TGTGCCAGCAGCTTAGGAGTTCCGCTAGGATCCTACGAGCAGTACTTC
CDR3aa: CASSLGVPLGSYEQYF

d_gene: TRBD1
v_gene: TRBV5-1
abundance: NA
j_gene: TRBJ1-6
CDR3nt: TGCGCCAGCAGCTTGTCTAGGACAGGGAACGGTTCACCCCTCCACTTT
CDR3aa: CASSLSRTGNGSPLHF

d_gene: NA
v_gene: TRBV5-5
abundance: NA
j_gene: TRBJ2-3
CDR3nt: TGTGCCAGCAGCGTCCGGGAGTCTGGCGAGGATACGCAGTATTTT
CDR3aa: CASSVRESGEDTQYF

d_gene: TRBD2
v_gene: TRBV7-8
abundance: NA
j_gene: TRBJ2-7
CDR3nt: TGTGCCAGCAGCTTAGATAGTCGAGGACTAGTTGGGGACGAGCAGTACTTC
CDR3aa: CASSLDSRGLVGDEQYF